This T cell receptor beta chain came from a study of T-cell reconstitution after alpha-beta-depleted transplantation in children (dated by TCRdb to between 2015 and 2016). As for the study more broadly: T-cell immune reconstitution after TCRalphabeta/CD19-depleted allogeneic hematopoietic cell transplantation in children was quantitatively tracked in the study by means of TCR repertoire profiling.

Concerning this clonotype itself: This clone's antigen is unknown. No much larger clone exists at a distance of one base, and base qualities are not known.

CDR1 is given as SGHDT and CDR2 as YYEEEE, both from the germline V gene. The V and J ends are trimmed by 9 bases and 3 bases, leaving 22 bases between them. Its CDR3 holds 16 amino acids, cysteine through phenylalanine. Only the CDR3 portion is preserved as DNA: 48 bases, with reading frame beginning at the first base. The method behind the library was PCR. The sample was run on an Illumina HiSeq 2500. TCR libraries were prepared with molecular barcoding, using unique molecular identifiers to normalize TCRbeta repertoire quantification. The public sequencing data were trimmed at Q25 with fastp and processed into clonotypes with MiXCR by TCRdb, which kept only in-frame beta chains. Identical CDR3 proteins give one entry, which carries the most common genes and DNA. In this sample the table shows roughly 350,000 distinct CDR3 sequences, about 9.4% of which occur a single time. The leading ten clones occupy more than 2% of the sample.

The chain joins TRBV5-6 to TRBJ1-5, with the D gene call left open. The specimen was PBMCs from the stem cell graft donor, collected from the stem cell graft. This clonotype originated in a human donor who donated a stem cell graft to a child with acute lymphoblastic leukemia. The CDR3 protein is CAKAPMSWVINQPQHF. The DNA sequence is TGTGCCAAAGCTCCAATGAGCTGGGTAATCAATCAGCCCCAGCATTTT.